These T cell receptor beta chains were read from a single sample in a study of blood T cell repertoires in COVID-19. Produced via immunoSEQ multiplex PCR; TCRdb's table is partial and in-frame only. The sample yields roughly 220,000 clones, roughly 79% seen once. The sequencing input was peripheral blood. All receptors derive from a woman at least 80 years old with COVID-19, enrolled during active disease. The CDR3 runs from the conserved cysteine through the conserved F or W.

v_call | cdr3_aa
TRBV2 | CASSSGSATYGYTF
TRBV5-1 | CASSTTGTGEKLFF
TRBV6-2/TRBV6-3 | CASSLRTQGARGYTF
TRBV19 | CASSISNRGPKNTEAFF
TRBV6-5 | CASSFRRGTEAFF
TRBV7-3 | CASSSRTSGGGETQYF
TRBV30 | CAWIQRETQYF
TRBV2 | CASSHDRARTEAFF
TRBV10-2 | CASRVQGLEQYF
TRBV7-6 | CASSLAQTGNTEAFF
TRBV7-2 | CASSQRLGAGGNEQFF
TRBV4-3 | CASRFQGAKTEAFF
TRBV5-1 | CASSLRREGYGYTF
TRBV6-5 | CASSRNTGGRSPLHF
TRBV7-9 | CASSSPGQKNSPLHF
TRBV9 | CASSVGIHSDTQYF
TRBV7-2 | CASSPRVPGNTIYF
TRBV7-2 | CASEPLPGSYEQYF
TRBV6-5 | CASRRLVEGRDTQYF
TRBV4-2 | CASSQPQGRNTEAFF
TRBV5-4 | CASSHDRAPEAFF
TRBV7-8 | CASSSRTGMNTEAFF
TRBV19 | CASSTKDRGVSEKLFF
TRBV29-1 | CSVEGTSGSEGTGELFF
TRBV18 | CASSKGQLTGELFF
TRBV10-3 | CAISESGTNYGYTF
TRBV28 | CASSFGRNNEQFF
TRBV5-4 | CASSSAGTRNEQYF
TRBV7-2 | CASSGTFQGGSYNSPLHF
TRBV7-3 | CASSSRAGNTIYF
TRBV6-6 | CASSRRPGLARDTGELFF
TRBV7-2 | CASSRQAAVGELFF
TRBV19 | CASRDRGIPDTQYF
TRBV28 | CASRLSGTTNTGELFF
TRBV6-6 | CASSYKGQGNTEAFF
TRBV27 | CASSLRRSINEQFF
TRBV14 | CASSLGTPQGAFF
TRBV19 | CASSMAGVGSYGYTF
TRBV2 | CASSEGGINTDTQYF
TRBV24-1 | CATSETSASSYNEQFF
TRBV11-2 | CASSWGNWDSINTEAFF
TRBV10-1 | CASSDRGVYSPLHF
TRBV6-5 | CASGDRGYEQYF
TRBV11-2 | CASSLVLDAVGGYTF
TRBV7-2 | CASSLGTGPTYEQYF
TRBV3-1/TRBV3-2 | CASSGRETAGSYEQYF
TRBV28 | CASSSQSPGGYGYTF
TRBV6-1 | CASSDVGQGNYGYTF